This section outlines one TCR beta chain sequence together with its context. The source of the sample is a study of CD8 T cells in Susac syndrome. In blood CD8+ and CD4+ T cells, TCR beta underwent sequencing. cDNA came from about 0.5 to 1 ug RNA primed by random hexamers. Multiplex immunoSEQ PCR targeted 54 Vbeta and 13 Jbeta TCR beta segments. TCRdb reprocessed the immunoSEQ multiplex PCR reads via MiXCR and lists one record per CDR3 protein. This sample yields 95,000 to 150,000 distinct CDR3 sequences, of which around 94% are seen a single time; less than 0.3% belongs to the top ten. This CDR3 is 15 amino acids long. V trimming: 4 bases; J trimming: 4 bases; junction bases outside the gene matches: 5. Looked up from germline, CDR1 is LGHNA and CDR2 is YNFKEQ.

This sequence originates from a human donor with Susac syndrome. Sequenced: CD8+ T cells from PBMCs. This chain links TRBV4-2 with TRBJ2-5; 11 bases align to TRBD2. CDR3 in amino acids: CASSLISGGGETQYF. The DNA of the CDR3 is TGTGCCAGCAGCCTTATTAGCGGGGGGGGAGAGACCCAGTACTTC.